The 27 T cell receptor beta chains in this list originate from one sample, sequenced in a study of blood T cell repertoires in COVID-19. TCRdb's copy holds only in-frame clones and misses some; the assay was immunoSEQ multiplex PCR. The sample consists of roughly 180,000 clones, about 85% of them appearing once. Sequencing was performed on peripheral blood. Source of these receptors: a man younger than 30 with acute or convalescent COVID-19.

This clone was seen only a few times. The V and J genes are TRBV5-8 and TRBJ1-5; 7 bases match TRBD1. The CDR3 spans 15 residues. V shed 4 bases and J 7 bases; nucleotides not matched to a gene: 11. Germline V gives CDR1 SGHTS, CDR2 YDEGEE. This chain's CDR3 is CASSTGDRVGQPQHF. In DNA, the CDR3 is TGTGCCAGCAGCACAGGAGACAGGGTCGGCCAGCCCCAGCATTTT.

V gene TRBV19 combines with J gene TRBJ1-1, with 9 positions matching TRBD1. J gave up 5 bases and V 7 bases, and 8 bases lay outside the gene matches. CDR3 length: 14 amino acids. Germline V gives CDR1 LNHDA, CDR2 SQIVND (reference sequence). Here the CDR3 DNA reads TGTGCCAGTACCGGTGGACAGGGGAATACTGAAGCTTTCTTT. Translating it yields CASTGGQGNTEAFF.

J is TRBJ1-1 and V is TRBV6-1; D uncertain. Deletions cut 1 base from V and 0 bases from J, with 6 bases between. In germline, CDR1 is MNHNS, CDR2 SASEGT. The CDR3 totals 14 residues. The CDR3 region has the DNA TGTGCCAGCAGTGAAGGGAGGATGAACACTGAAGCTTTCTTT. This sequence encodes CASSEGRMNTEAFF.

The gene calls are TRBV10-2 and TRBJ2-2; 10 bases are a match to TRBD2. Germline V gene lookup returns CDR1 WSHSY and CDR2 SAAADI. The CDR3 consists of 16 residues. V gave up 4 bases and J gave up 0 bases; unmatched junction bases: 2. CDR3 region: CASSVSGGPNTGELFF. The DNA of the CDR3 is TGCGCCAGCAGTGTTAGCGGGGGGCCGAACACCGGGGAGCTGTTTTTT.

This clone was counted once. V gene TRBV18 combines with J gene TRBJ1-2; D call uncertain. Trimming pared 3 bases from V and 6 bases from J, leaving 17 bases between. The CDR3 totals 15 residues. Germline V gene data show CDR1 as KGHSH and CDR2 as LQKENI. CDR3 nucleotides: TGTGCCAGCTCACCCCCGGGAGAAACCAGGCATGGCTACACCTTC. It yields the protein CASSPPGETRHGYTF. Supplemented by reference TRBV18 and TRBJ1-2, the full variable domain reads NAGVMQNPRHLVRRRGQEARLRCSPMKGHSHVYWYRQLPEEGLKFMVYLQKENIIDESGMPKERFSAEFPKEGPSILRIQQVVRGDSAAYFCASSPPGETRHGYTFGSGTRLTVV.

In this sample, this clone turned up a few times. The rearrangement links TRBV7-2 to TRBJ1-1, with D possibly matching TRBD1 (6 bases). In germline, CDR1 is SGHTA, CDR2 FQGNSA. Trimming left V 5 bases short and J 7 bases short, with 11 bases between. The CDR3 consists of 12 residues. The CDR3 region is CASSPQGLEAFF. The DNA of the CDR3 is TGTGCCAGCAGCCCGCAGGGGCTTGAAGCTTTCTTT.

V usage is TRBV19 and J usage is TRBJ2-4; a possible D gene is TRBD1 (6 bases). The V gene's germline CDR1 is LNHDA and CDR2 SQIVND (reference sequence). The ends were cut back, 5 bases at V and 7 bases at J, with 15 bases in the middle. CDR3 length equals 14 residues. The CDR3 here is CASSGGRVENIQYF. In DNA form, the CDR3 reads TGTGCCAGTAGTGGGGGCAGGGTGGAGAACATTCAGTACTTC.

The rearrangement uses TRBV5-1 and TRBJ1-2; weak D call: TRBD1 (6 bases). V was pared by 2 bases and J by 0 bases, with 11 bases between. The CDR3 consists of 15 residues. The germline V gene has CDR1 SGHRS and CDR2 YFSETQ. The CDR3, as DNA: TGCGCCAGCAGCTTTACGACAGGCTCTAACTATGGCTACACCTTC. It codes for CASSFTTGSNYGYTF. Using reference TRBV5-1 and TRBJ1-2 for the parts outside the CDR3, the full variable domain is KAGVTQTPRYLIKTRGQQVTLSCSPISGHRSVSWYQQTPGQGLQFLFEYFSETQRNKGNFPGRFSGRQFSNSRSEMNVSTLELGDSALYLCASSFTTGSNYGYTFGSGTRLTVV.

The chain couples TRBV9 to TRBJ1-2; 11 nucleotides match TRBD1. The CDR3 contains 15 residues. From germline, CDR1 is SGDLS and CDR2 YYNGEE. Trimming cost V 6 bases and J 2 bases; bases outside gene matches: 6. The DNA for the CDR3 is TGTGCCAGCACCCGGACAGGGGGCGCGAACTATGGCTACACCTTC. Translating it yields CASTRTGGANYGYTF.

The chain carries TRBV13 and TRBJ2-3; 12 bases are shared with TRBD1. The germline V gene has CDR1 PRHDT and CDR2 FYEKMQ (reference sequence). V was clipped by 7 bases and J by 5 bases; unmatched bases: 7. The CDR3 totals 15 residues. The CDR3 DNA sequence: TGTGCCAGCACCCGAGGGACAGGGGGCATAGATACGCAGTATTTT. This codes for CASTRGTGGIDTQYF.

The rearrangement uses TRBV7-2 and TRBJ1-6, with D possibly TRBD1 on 6 matching bases. V dropped 2 bases and J dropped 11 bases, with 13 bases sitting between them. The CDR3 is 14 amino acids. CDR1 SGHTA and CDR2 FQGNSA come from the germline V gene. For the CDR3, the DNA is TGTGCCAGCAGCTTAACCTCAGGGGAAGCACCCCTCCACTTT. Protein product: CASSLTSGEAPLHF.

This chain joins TRBV7-9 and TRBJ2-7, with 11 bases identical to TRBD2. The CDR3 runs to 15 residues. Trimming at V came to 4 bases and at J to 3 bases, leaving 5 bases not matched to a gene. Germline V gives CDR1 SEHNR, CDR2 FQNEAQ (reference sequence). Written as DNA, the CDR3 is TGTGCCAGCAGCTACCTAGCGGGGGGAATCTACGAGCAGTACTTC. It specifies CASSYLAGGIYEQYF.

The V gene is TRBV28, the J gene TRBJ1-2; 7 positions match TRBD1. Germline V gene lookup returns CDR1 MDHEN and CDR2 SYDVKM. The trim removed 5 bases at V and 2 bases at J, leaving 8 bases unmatched. This CDR3 spans 15 amino acids. The CDR3 region has the DNA TGTGCCAGCAGTCCAGGGACAGTCCGGAACTATGGCTACACCTTC. Encoded protein: CASSPGTVRNYGYTF.

The chain employs TRBV12-3 or TRBV12-4 and TRBJ2-3; no clear D. CDR3 length: 11 amino acids. V gave up 6 bases and J gave up 7 bases, with 8 bases separating them. The CDR3 protein is CASSHTHTQYF. In nucleotides, the CDR3 is TGTGCCAGCAGCCACACCCATACGCAGTATTTT.

The CDR3 coding sequence is TGTGCCAGCAGCAGAGGGCCCGATGAGCAGTTCTTC. This encodes CASSRGPDEQFF. The V call is TRBV12-3 or TRBV12-4, the J call TRBJ2-1; tentatively, D is TRBD2 (5 bases). Deletions cut 6 bases from V and 8 bases from J, with 11 bases between. The CDR3 contains 12 residues.

This clone was observed a handful of times. The V call is TRBV2, the J call TRBJ2-3; 8 nucleotides align to TRBD2. The V gene end was trimmed by 7 bases and the J gene end by 2 bases; junction bases not matched to a gene: 11. CDR3 length: 16 amino acids. Per the germline V gene, CDR1 is SNHLY and CDR2 is FYNNEI. The chain's CDR3 is CASNARTSGDTDTQYF. CDR3 bases: TGTGCCAGCAACGCCAGAACTAGCGGTGACACAGATACGCAGTATTTT.

This clone appeared a single time. This chain links TRBV7-8 with TRBJ1-6; perhaps TRBD1 as D (6 bases). CDR1 is SGHVS and CDR2 is FQNEAQ in the germline V gene. V lost 5 bases, J lost 14 bases, and 13 bases lay in between. CDR3 size: 12 residues. In DNA, the CDR3 is TGTGCCAGCAGCGTAGGGACATCGACCCTCCACTTT. The encoded protein is CASSVGTSTLHF.

This chain links TRBV7-6 with TRBJ2-7; 8 bases map to TRBD2. Germline V CDR1 and CDR2: SGHVS, FNYEAQ. The CDR3 is 14 residues long. Trimming removed 1 base from V and 6 bases from J; junction bases left unmatched: 5. Here the CDR3 DNA reads TGTGCCAGCAGCTTAGATGGACTAGCCGGCGAGCAGTACTTC. Protein: CASSLDGLAGEQYF.

This clone was seen a few times. J is TRBJ2-3 and V is TRBV27, with 7 positions matching TRBD2. The ends lost 7 bases at V and 3 bases at J; junction bases unmatched: 4. Germline CDR1 MNHEY, CDR2 SMNVEV (reference sequence). This CDR3 has 13 residues. CDR3 region: CASKPGGTDTQYF. DNA of the CDR3: TGTGCCAGCAAACCGGGGGGAACAGATACGCAGTATTTT.

The chain employs TRBV3-1 (or the pseudogene TRBV3-2) and TRBJ1-2; 7 bases match TRBD1. This CDR3 has 15 amino acids. V was clipped by 0 bases and J by 4 bases; unmatched bases: 5. Per germline, CDR1 LGHDT and CDR2 YNNKEL (reference sequence). CDR3 coding DNA: TGTGCCAGCAGCCAAGATTTGACAGGGAGCTATGGCTACACCTTC. The encoded protein is CASSQDLTGSYGYTF.

V gene TRBV19 combines with J gene TRBJ2-6, with 7 nucleotides matching TRBD2. Trimming removed 3 bases from V and 3 bases from J; junction bases left unmatched: 2. From germline, CDR1 is LNHDA and CDR2 SQIVND (reference sequence). The CDR3 spans 15 residues. This CDR3 is CASSMGGVGANVLTF. In DNA form, the CDR3 reads TGTGCCAGTAGTATGGGAGGGGTTGGGGCCAACGTCCTGACTTTC.

The sample holds one count of this clone. This chain's CDR3 is CAWSVPPEAGGNTEAFF. The CDR3 nucleotides are TGTGCCTGGAGTGTTCCCCCCGAAGCAGGGGGCAACACTGAAGCTTTCTTT. This sequence joins TRBV30 and TRBJ1-1; TRBD1 matches at 8 bases. The germline gives CDR1 GTSNPN, CDR2 SVGIG (reference sequence). This CDR3 comprises 17 residues. Trimming cost V 0 bases and J 2 bases; bases outside gene matches: 11.

The chain joins TRBV19 to TRBJ2-3; no clear D gene. Germline V gene sequence: CDR1 LNHDA, CDR2 SQIVND (reference sequence). The CDR3 is made up of 13 amino acids. Trimming cost V 3 bases and J 2 bases, with 6 bases left between them. The DNA of the CDR3 is TGTGCCAGTAGTATCCTAGACACAGATACGCAGTATTTT. This codes for CASSILDTDTQYF.

As for this clone: The conserved closing phenylalanine or tryptophan is absent in this CDR3, likely reflecting a read error. Because the CDR3's place on the DNA is in doubt, the DNA is left out and the CDR3 is given as listed by TCRdb. The chain has TRBV19 and TRBJ1-5; the D call of TRBD1 is as the table states it, not checked on the DNA. The CDR3 is 9 residues long, ends included. CDR1 is LNHDA, CDR2 SQIVND, per germline (reference sequence). CDR3 residues: CASSGAEDV.

The chain recombines TRBV5-4 with TRBJ2-1, with D perhaps TRBD1 (5 bases). The V and J ends lost 4 bases and 6 bases respectively, with 11 bases between them. The length of the CDR3 is 13 residues. Germline V CDR1 and CDR2: SGHNT, YYREEE (reference sequence). The CDR3 sequence: CASSPAQGNEQFF. The CDR3 DNA reads as TGTGCCAGCAGCCCCGCTCAGGGCAATGAGCAGTTCTTC. Full variable domain (outside the CDR3, taken from reference TRBV5-4 and TRBJ2-1): ETGVTQSPTHLIKTRGQQVTLRCSSQSGHNTVSWYQQALGQGPQFIFQYYREEENGRGNFPPRFSGLQFPNYSSELNVNALELDDSALYLCASSPAQGNEQFFGPGTRLTVL.

The rearrangement joins TRBV10-1 to TRBJ2-3; D perhaps matches TRBD2 (6 bases). Between the trimmed V and J ends, which lost 5 bases and 1 base, there was a span of 22 bases. CDR3 length: 18 residues. Germline loops: CDR1 WNHNN, CDR2 SYGVQD (reference sequence). The CDR3: CASSLTVRRGIGTDTQYF. For the CDR3, the DNA is TGCGCCAGCAGTTTGACAGTGAGGAGGGGTATTGGCACAGATACGCAGTATTTT.

CDR3 DNA: TGTGCCAGCACTTCGGGGGGAACAGTGCAGTCTGGAAACACCATATATTTT. It codes for CASTSGGTVQSGNTIYF. This chain links TRBV6-4 with TRBJ1-3, with a tentative D call TRBD1 (5 bases). The CDR3 is 17 amino acids. The ends were cut back, 7 bases at V and 1 base at J, with 20 bases in the middle. Germline values: CDR1 MRHNA, CDR2 SNTAGT.